The present entry profiles one TCR beta chain with its context. Its specificity is not known. The deep-level immunoSEQ assay was used. Repertoires were generated with immunoSEQ multiplex PCR, while TCRdb's copy carries only in-frame clones and drops some. The sample lists some 500,000 clones, around 96% occurring once. The data are from a study of shared clonotypes between healthy human individuals. The authors divided CD4+ cells into CD45RA+ naive and CD45RA-negative memory subsets. Study conclusions and caveats: It was the non-shared clonotypes that had lower generation probabilities than clonotypes shared by all four donors.

Germline V gives CDR1 MNHEY, CDR2 SMNVEV (reference sequence). The J segment lost 1 base and the V segment lost 2 bases, leaving 11 bases of the junction unmatched. The CDR3 extends over 19 amino acids. Sequenced material: naive CD4+ T cells sorted from blood. The subset denotes: CD45RA+ positively selected. This chain connects TRBV27 to TRBJ2-5; 12 bases align to TRBD2. The receptor was derived from a woman in her thirties in good health. CDR3 nucleotides: TGTGCCAGCAGTTTAGGCGTGCTAGCGGGAGGGTTTTCCCAAGAGACCCAGTACTTC. As protein: CASSLGVLAGGFSQETQYF.